This TCR beta chain stems from a study of monozygotic twins with cystic fibrosis. The wider study: With about 15 PCR cycles, barcoded libraries came from 2.5 to 3.5 micrograms of fragmented DNA.

The ends were cut back, 4 bases at V and 2 bases at J, with 16 bases in the middle. Germline CDR1 is SGHKS and CDR2 is YYEKEE (reference sequence). The length of the CDR3 is 15 residues. Some clones are missing from TCRdb's copy, which holds only in-frame ones; the method was immunoSEQ multiplex PCR. Of about 26,000 clones detected, about nine tenths appear once; the ten largest clones hold roughly 0.54%. V and J are TRBV5-5 and TRBJ2-7; D tentatively fits TRBD1 or TRBD2 (5 bases each). This TCR was sampled from a girl aged 2 to 10 with cystic fibrosis. Input material: blood. The CDR3, as DNA: TGTGCCAGCAGCCCTCGGACAACGGGAACCTACGAGCAGTACTTC. Residues: CASSPRTTGTYEQYF.